The T cell receptor beta chain described here comes from a study of blood T cell repertoires in COVID-19. Study-wide background: Samples of COVID-19 (acute and convalescent) were obtained from the United States, Italy and Spain. Sample material is recorded as cDNA or gDNA derived from T cells, B-cell-depleted T cells, or PBMCs.

As handled by the study authors: The assay estimated nucleated cells by amplifying reference gene primers. Clones were read by immunoSEQ multiplex PCR, and TCRdb kept only the in-frame ones, dropping some. Clone size and the V and J calls come from that table; the DNA yielded D and trimming. The repertoire includes approximately 9,000 clones, around 84% of them detected once, and approximately 10% sits in the top ten. This TCR came from a human donor in a cohort sampled during active COVID-19. Sequencing input: peripheral blood.

The CDR3 bases are TGTGCCAGCAGCCGCTGGGCAGACGAGTCCTACGAGCAGTACTTC. Protein product: CASSRWADESYEQYF. V and J are TRBV7-9 and TRBJ2-7; no firm D call. This CDR3 region has 15 residues. Trimming cost V 5 bases and J 1 base, with 15 bases left between them. Germline V lookup: CDR1 SEHNR, CDR2 FQNEAQ (reference sequence).